The 17 T cell receptor beta chains below all came from one sample that was sequenced in a study of beta chain features in type 1 diabetes. Overall study results and limits: People with Type 1 diabetes carried modestly yet significantly shorter TCRB CDR3s in all four CD4+ subsets.

The entirety of the isolated RNA underwent reverse transcription, so expressed TCRB transcripts were sequenced. Clones were sequenced by immunoSEQ multiplex PCR, and TCRdb holds only the in-frame ones, with some missing. Of roughly 300,000 clones in the sample, about 13% were seen once. No antigen is known for these receptors. The sequenced material came from naive CD4+ T cells from blood. These receptors originate from a young man with type 1 diabetes.

In this sample, this clone turned up a few times. J is TRBJ2-3 and V is TRBV29-1; TRBD2 agrees at 7 bases. V lost 3 bases and J lost 1; bases outside the gene matches: 4. From germline, CDR1 is SQVTM and CDR2 ANQGSEA. This CDR3 region has 14 residues. The CDR3 DNA is TGCAGCGTTGAGCCGGGGGGAGGCACAGATACGCAGTATTTT. Translated: CSVEPGGGTDTQYF.

This clone was found a few times. The V and J genes are TRBV5-1 and TRBJ2-2; 7 bases align to TRBD2. The CDR3 spans 14 residues. Losses at the gene ends were 7 bases for V and 7 bases for J; bases not matched to a gene: 10. The germline gives CDR1 SGHRS, CDR2 YFSETQ. CDR3 loop: CASAGAWGSGELFF. CDR3 bases: TGCGCCAGCGCGGGAGCGTGGGGAAGCGGGGAGCTGTTTTTT.

The chain uses TRBV7-2 and TRBJ2-5; TRBD2 aligns across 8 bases. In germline, CDR1 is SGHTA, CDR2 FQGNSA. J lost 6 bases, V lost 0 bases, and 9 bases had no gene match. This CDR3 is 16 amino acids long. DNA for the CDR3: TGTGCCAGCAGCTTAGCAGGTAGCGGGATGCGGAAGACCCAGTACTTC. This gives the protein CASSLAGSGMRKTQYF.

V usage is TRBV2 and J usage is TRBJ2-1; a weak D match, TRBD2 (5 bases). V lost 4 bases, J lost 7 bases, and 11 bases lay in between. The CDR3 runs 13 residues. Germline loops: CDR1 SNHLY, CDR2 FYNNEI. The CDR3 here is CASSVEVWNEQFF. CDR3 nucleotide sequence: TGTGCCAGCAGTGTGGAGGTCTGGAATGAGCAGTTCTTC.

The chain links TRBV4-2 to TRBJ1-2; 7 nucleotides line up with TRBD1. Losses at the gene ends were 0 bases for V and 5 bases for J; bases not matched to a gene: 12. CDR1 LGHNA and CDR2 YNFKEQ come from the germline V gene. This CDR3 region has 17 residues. The chain's CDR3 is CASSQEDRLTPQYGYTF. The CDR3 DNA sequence: TGTGCCAGCAGCCAAGAGGACAGGCTGACCCCGCAATATGGCTACACCTTC.

This clone was counted only a few times. The chain has TRBV21-1 and TRBJ2-6; the tabulated D call, TRBD1, remains unverified against the DNA. TRBV21-1 corresponds to a pseudogene. There are 18 residues in the CDR3. CDR3 protein: CASFKTVPPVSGANVLTF. The CDR3 nucleotides are TGTGCCAGTTTTAAGACAGTACCACCCGTATCTGGGGCCAACGTCCTGACTTTC.

This chain connects TRBV4-1 to TRBJ2-1; 11 positions agree with TRBD2. Germline CDR1 is MGHRA and CDR2 is YSYEKL. This CDR3 contains 17 residues. With 0 bases clipped from V and 4 bases from J, the junction kept 5 bases outside the gene matches. The DNA for the CDR3 is TGCGCCAGCAGCCAAGATCCGCTAGCGGGAGGATACAATGAGCAGTTCTTC. Amino acids: CASSQDPLAGGYNEQFF.

The V gene is TRBV13, the J gene TRBJ1-1; the D is unclear. The CDR3 consists of 17 residues. Germline assignment: CDR1 PRHDT and CDR2 FYEKMQ (reference sequence). V was clipped by 5 bases and J by 5 bases, with 24 bases between them. Written as DNA, the CDR3 is TGTGCCAGCAGCGGGAAGGAGGGTGTGAATTGGGGAACTGAAGCTTTCTTT. Its protein is CASSGKEGVNWGTEAFF.

This clone was recorded a few times. V and J are TRBV4-3 and TRBJ2-7; 7 positions agree with TRBD2. Germline CDR1 reads LGHNA; CDR2 reads YSLEER. Unmatched junction bases numbered 7, after V lost 1 base and J lost 7 bases. The CDR3 totals 14 residues. The CDR3 coding sequence is TGCGCCAGCAGCCAAGCCCTTGGGGGGGTGGAGCAGTACTTC. Residues: CASSQALGGVEQYF.

The chain links TRBV30 to TRBJ1-5; tentative D call: TRBD1 (6 bases). The CDR3 totals 19 residues. Germline CDR1 and CDR2: GTSNPN and SVGIG (reference sequence). Between the trimmed V and J ends, which lost 3 bases and 5 bases, there was a span of 29 bases. The CDR3 coding sequence is TGTGCCTGGAGGGCCCAGGGGTCCCGGACCACCAAGAAACATCAGCCCCAGCATTTT. The encoded protein is CAWRAQGSRTTKKHQPQHF.

V and J are TRBV7-9 and TRBJ2-7, with 9 bases matching TRBD2. The length of the CDR3 is 11 residues. In germline, CDR1 is SEHNR, CDR2 FQNEAQ (reference sequence). Here the CDR3 reads CASGSTYEQYF. The CDR3 nucleotides read TGTGCTAGCGGGAGTACCTACGAGCAGTACTTC.

The chain is built from TRBV20-1 and TRBJ1-2; D ambiguous. Germline V gene lookup returns CDR1 DFQATT and CDR2 SNEGSKA (reference sequence). The CDR3 is 11 residues long. Trimming shortened V by 4 bases and J by 4 bases, and 7 bases separated the two germline ends. The CDR3 loop reads CSANPGYGYTF. CDR3 DNA: TGCAGTGCTAATCCGGGCTATGGCTACACCTTC.

This chain uses TRBV27 with TRBJ2-1, with 13 bases identical to TRBD2. Germline V CDR1 and CDR2: MNHEY, SMNVEV (reference sequence). The junction had 8 bases not matched to a gene; V was cut back by 5 bases and J by 7 bases. The CDR3 runs 16 residues. The CDR3 reads CASSRWGTSGKNEQFF. In DNA, the CDR3 is TGTGCCAGCAGTCGATGGGGGACTAGCGGGAAAAATGAGCAGTTCTTC.

The chain links TRBV4-2 to TRBJ2-5; perhaps TRBD2 as D (5 bases). The CDR3 covers 17 residues. Trimming took 0 bases from V and 4 from J, leaving 18 bases between them. The germline gives CDR1 LGHNA, CDR2 YNFKEQ. Here the CDR3 reads CASSQDMTGGLPETQYF. CDR3 bases: TGTGCCAGCAGCCAAGATATGACCGGCGGGCTCCCAGAGACCCAGTACTTC.

For the CDR3, the DNA is TGCGCCACCCAGCGTGGCTCCCCTTCCTACGAGCAGTACTTC. Translating gives CATQRGSPSYEQYF. V and J are TRBV10-2 and TRBJ2-7; D is unclear. Germline V gene sequence: CDR1 WSHSY, CDR2 SAAADI. The CDR3 extends over 14 amino acids. The V gene lost 10 bases and the J gene lost 1 base, with 17 bases spanning the gap.

The CDR3 loop is CASSLVGRVNTEAFF. In nucleotides, the CDR3 is TGTGCCAGCAGCTTGGTTGGCAGGGTGAACACTGAAGCTTTCTTT. The V call is TRBV5-6, the J call TRBJ1-1; possibly TRBD1 for D (5 bases). There are 15 residues in the CDR3. V was clipped by 0 bases and J by 0 bases, with 9 bases between them. Germline values: CDR1 SGHDT, CDR2 YYEEEE. Complete variable domain (other parts from reference TRBV5-6 and TRBJ1-1): DAGVTQSPTHLIKTRGQQVTLRCSPKSGHDTVSWYQQALGQGPQFIFQYYEEEERQRGNFPDRFSGHQFPNYSSELNVNALLLGDSALYLCASSLVGRVNTEAFFGQGTRLTVV.

This chain connects TRBV30 to TRBJ1-1; D unclear. This CDR3 contains 11 residues. The germline V and J ends were trimmed by 0 bases and 11 bases, with 10 bases remaining between them. Germline CDR1 and CDR2: GTSNPN and SVGIG (reference sequence). The CDR3 bases are TGTGCCTGGAGTGTACTATTGTGGGCTTTCTTT. It encodes CAWSVLLWAFF.